These T cell receptor beta chains were read from a single sample in a study of T cells in Graves' hyperthyroidism and ophthalmopathy. TCRdb reanalysed the multiplex PCR reads using MiXCR and keeps one entry per CDR3 protein. The profile shows 750,000 to 900,000 distinct CDR3 sequences, roughly 40% of them singletons. The sequenced sample consisted of blood. Every receptor here comes from a man in his late teens or twenties with Graves' hyperthyroidism. The CDR3 runs from the conserved cysteine through the conserved F or W. D genes are given only for firm matches. The size of a clone is reported for some rows only, either as once, few or many, or as a class for expanded clones.

d_gene | abundance | j_gene | v_gene | CDR3aa | CDR3nt
. | . | TRBJ2-5 | TRBV25-1 | CATSGSGETQYF | TGTGCCACGTCGGGGTCAGGAGAGACCCAGTACTTC
. | few | TRBJ2-7 | TRBV20-1 | CSVREKSPYEQYF | TGCAGCGTTAGGGAGAAGTCCCCCTACGAGCAGTACTTC
. | many | TRBJ2-5 | TRBV20-1 | CSAWGGAQETQYF | TGCAGTGCTTGGGGGGGCGCCCAGGAGACCCAGTACTTC
. | few | TRBJ1-1 | TRBV6-1 | CASSGDTGTKAFF | TGTGCCAGCAGTGGGGACACCGGGACAAAAGCTTTCTTT
TRBD2 | . | TRBJ2-6 | TRBV5-1 | CASSQWTSGANVLTF | TGTGCCAGCAGCCAATGGACTAGCGGGGCCAACGTCCTGACTTTC
. | few | TRBJ2-2 | TRBV2 | CASRKDRDTGELFF | TGTGCCAGCAGGAAAGACAGAGACACCGGGGAGCTGTTTTTT
. | few | TRBJ2-7 | TRBV6-5 | CATQRDLREQYF | TGTGCCACCCAGAGGGACCTACGGGAGCAGTACTTC
TRBD1 | . | TRBJ2-5 | TRBV5-8 | CASSYRTGGRDQETQYF | TGTGCCAGCAGCTACAGGACAGGAGGCCGGGACCAAGAGACCCAGTACTTC
. | many | TRBJ1-2 | TRBV15 | CATSRERVPSYGYTF | TGTGCCACCAGCAGAGAAAGGGTTCCAAGCTATGGCTACACCTTC
. | . | TRBJ2-2 | TRBV30 | CAWSVQSNTGELFF | TGTGCCTGGAGTGTGCAGAGTAACACCGGGGAGCTGTTTTTT
TRBD1 | few | TRBJ2-2 | TRBV7-2 | CASTVPGTANTGELFF | TGTGCCAGCACCGTCCCCGGGACAGCTAACACCGGGGAGCTGTTTTTT
. | . | TRBJ2-2 | TRBV7-2 | CASSLGPSSGELFF | TGTGCCAGCAGCCTGGGCCCGTCCTCCGGGGAGCTGTTTTTT
. | few | TRBJ1-1 | TRBV13 | CASSLGWGQDTEAFF | TGTGCCAGCAGCTTAGGCTGGGGTCAAGACACTGAAGCTTTCTTT
. | many | TRBJ2-7 | TRBV20-1 | CSANNLDEQYF | TGCAGTGCGAACAATCTCGACGAGCAGTACTTC
TRBD2 | . | TRBJ2-7 | TRBV12-3/TRBV12-4 | CASTLGLAGDSYEQYF | TGTGCCAGCACCTTGGGGCTAGCGGGAGATTCGTACGAGCAGTACTTC
TRBD1 | many | TRBJ1-4 | TRBV5-1 | CASSWDSRDSTNEKLFF | TGCGCCAGCAGCTGGGACAGTCGCGATTCAACTAATGAAAAACTGTTTTTT
. | . | TRBJ1-5 | TRBV29-1 | CSVGTARNQPQHF | TGCAGCGTTGGGACAGCCCGCAATCAGCCCCAGCATTTT
. | many | TRBJ1-1 | TRBV9 | CASSDPDSNTEAFF | TGTGCCAGCAGCGACCCCGACAGTAACACTGAAGCTTTCTTT
. | . | TRBJ1-6 | TRBV7-6 | CASSPSTGPVSPLHF | TGTGCCAGCAGTCCGTCAACAGGGCCTGTTTCACCCCTCCACTTT
TRBD1 | . | TRBJ1-5 | TRBV19 | CASSKTGTDSNQPQHF | TGTGCCAGTAGTAAGACCGGGACAGACAGCAATCAGCCCCAGCATTTT
. | many | TRBJ1-6 | TRBV10-3 | CATTDRDNSPLHF | TGTGCCACTACGGACCGAGATAATTCACCCCTCCACTTT
. | . | TRBJ2-5 | TRBV7-2 | CASSLDRGQPQYF | TGCGCCAGCAGCTTAGATCGGGGTCAGCCCCAGTACTTC
. | few | TRBJ1-2 | TRBV12-5 | CASGLVWVNYGYTF | TGTGCTAGTGGTTTGGTTTGGGTTAACTATGGCTACACCTTC
. | many | TRBJ1-5 | TRBV19 | CASSIGRPSNQPQHF | TGTGCCAGTAGTATAGGCAGACCTAGCAATCAGCCCCAGCATTTT
. | many | TRBJ1-5 | TRBV19 | CASSTSTGPNQPQHF | TGTGCCAGTAGTACGTCGACGGGACCTAATCAGCCCCAGCATTTT